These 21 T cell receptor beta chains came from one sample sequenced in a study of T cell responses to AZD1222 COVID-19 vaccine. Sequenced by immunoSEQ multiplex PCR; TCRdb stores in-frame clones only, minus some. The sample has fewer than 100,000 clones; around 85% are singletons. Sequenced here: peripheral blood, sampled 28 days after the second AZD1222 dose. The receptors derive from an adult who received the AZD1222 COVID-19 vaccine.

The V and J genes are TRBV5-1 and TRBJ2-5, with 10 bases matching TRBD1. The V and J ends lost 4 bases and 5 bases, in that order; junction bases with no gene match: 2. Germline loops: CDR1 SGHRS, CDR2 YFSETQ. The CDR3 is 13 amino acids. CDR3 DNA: TGCGCCAGCAGCGGGACAGGGGTCGAGACCCAGTACTTC. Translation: CASSGTGVETQYF. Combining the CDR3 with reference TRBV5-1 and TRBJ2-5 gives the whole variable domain KAGVTQTPRYLIKTRGQQVTLSCSPISGHRSVSWYQQTPGQGLQFLFEYFSETQRNKGNFPGRFSGRQFSNSRSEMNVSTLELGDSALYLCASSGTGVETQYFGPGTRLLVL.

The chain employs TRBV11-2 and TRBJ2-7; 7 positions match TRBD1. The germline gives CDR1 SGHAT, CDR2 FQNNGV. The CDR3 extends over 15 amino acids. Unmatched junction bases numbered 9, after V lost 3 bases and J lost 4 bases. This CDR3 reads CASSLYPGQVYEQYF. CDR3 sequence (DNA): TGTGCCAGCAGCTTGTACCCAGGACAGGTATACGAGCAGTACTTC.

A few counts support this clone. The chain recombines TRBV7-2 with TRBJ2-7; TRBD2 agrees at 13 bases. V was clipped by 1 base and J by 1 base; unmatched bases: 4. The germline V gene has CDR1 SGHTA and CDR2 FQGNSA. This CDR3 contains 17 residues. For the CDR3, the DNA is TGTGCCAGCAGCTTAGGACTAGCGGGAGGCCAGTCCTACGAGCAGTACTTC. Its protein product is CASSLGLAGGQSYEQYF.

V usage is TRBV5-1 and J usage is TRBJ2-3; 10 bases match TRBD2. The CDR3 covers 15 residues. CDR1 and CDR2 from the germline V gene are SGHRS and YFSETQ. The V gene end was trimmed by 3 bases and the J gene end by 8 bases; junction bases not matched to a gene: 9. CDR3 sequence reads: CASSSRSGGAGTQYF. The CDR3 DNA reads TGCGCCAGCAGCTCGAGAAGCGGGGGGGCGGGTACGCAGTATTTT.

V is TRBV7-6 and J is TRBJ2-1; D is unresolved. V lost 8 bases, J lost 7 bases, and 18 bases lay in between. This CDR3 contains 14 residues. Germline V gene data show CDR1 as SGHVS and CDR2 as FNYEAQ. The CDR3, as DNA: TGTGCCAGCGGCTACGCCGGGTCCTCGAATGAGCAGTTCTTC. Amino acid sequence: CASGYAGSSNEQFF.

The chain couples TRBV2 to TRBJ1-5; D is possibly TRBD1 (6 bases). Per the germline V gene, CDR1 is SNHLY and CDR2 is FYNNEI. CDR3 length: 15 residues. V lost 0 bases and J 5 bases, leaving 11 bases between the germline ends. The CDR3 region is CASSEALGGHQPQHF. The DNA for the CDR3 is TGTGCCAGCAGTGAAGCGCTTGGGGGGCATCAGCCCCAGCATTTT. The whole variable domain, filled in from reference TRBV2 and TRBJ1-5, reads EPEVTQTPSHQVTQMGQEVILRCVPISNHLYFYWYRQILGQKVEFLVSFYNNEISEKSEIFDDQFSVERPDGSNFTLKIRSTKLEDSAMYFCASSEALGGHQPQHFGDGTRLSIL.

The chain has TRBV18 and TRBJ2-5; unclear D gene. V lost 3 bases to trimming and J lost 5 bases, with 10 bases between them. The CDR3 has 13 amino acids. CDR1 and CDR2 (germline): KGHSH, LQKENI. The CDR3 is CASSPLEAETQYF. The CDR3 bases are TGTGCCAGCTCACCCCTCGAGGCGGAGACCCAGTACTTC.

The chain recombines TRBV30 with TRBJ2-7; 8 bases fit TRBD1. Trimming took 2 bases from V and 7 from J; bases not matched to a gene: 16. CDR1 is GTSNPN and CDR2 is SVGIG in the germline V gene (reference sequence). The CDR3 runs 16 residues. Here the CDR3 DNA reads TGTGCCTGGAGTAAGCCCCGGGACAGGTTGAGGCAAGAGCAGTACTTC. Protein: CAWSKPRDRLRQEQYF. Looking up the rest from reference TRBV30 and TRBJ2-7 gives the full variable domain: SQTIHQWPATLVQPVGSPLSLECTVEGTSNPNLYWYRQAAGRGLQLLFYSVGIGQISSEVPQNLSASRPQDRQFILSSKKLLLSDSGFYLCAWSKPRDRLRQEQYFGPGTRLTVT.

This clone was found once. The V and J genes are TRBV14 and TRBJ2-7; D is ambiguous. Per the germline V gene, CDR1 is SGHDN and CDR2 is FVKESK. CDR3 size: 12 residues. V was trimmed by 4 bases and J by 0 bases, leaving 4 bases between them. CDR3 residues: CASSLFSYEQYF. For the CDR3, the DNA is TGTGCCAGCAGCCTTTTCTCCTACGAGCAGTACTTC.

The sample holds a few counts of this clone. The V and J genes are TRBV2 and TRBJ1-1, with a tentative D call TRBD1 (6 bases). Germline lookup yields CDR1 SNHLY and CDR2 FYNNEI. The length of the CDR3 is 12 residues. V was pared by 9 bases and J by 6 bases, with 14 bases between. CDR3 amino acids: CASKKGGPEAFF. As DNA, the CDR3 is TGTGCCAGTAAGAAGGGGGGACCTGAAGCTTTCTTT.

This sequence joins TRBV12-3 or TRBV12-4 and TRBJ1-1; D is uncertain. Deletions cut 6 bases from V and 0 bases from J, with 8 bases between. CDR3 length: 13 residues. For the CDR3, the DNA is TGTGCCAGCAGACCTACGGTGAACACTGAAGCTTTCTTT. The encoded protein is CASRPTVNTEAFF.

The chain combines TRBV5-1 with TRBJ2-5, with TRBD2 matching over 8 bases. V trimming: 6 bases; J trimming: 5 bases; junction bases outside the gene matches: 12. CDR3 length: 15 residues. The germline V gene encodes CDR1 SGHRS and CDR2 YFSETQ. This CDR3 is CASTIAGTRGETQYF. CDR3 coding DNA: TGCGCCAGCACCATTGCCGGGACTAGAGGGGAGACCCAGTACTTC.

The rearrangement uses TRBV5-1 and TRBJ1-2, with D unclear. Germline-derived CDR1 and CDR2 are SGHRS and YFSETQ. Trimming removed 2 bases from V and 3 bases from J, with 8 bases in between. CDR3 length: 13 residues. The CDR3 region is CASSFKGDYGYTF. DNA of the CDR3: TGCGCCAGCAGCTTCAAGGGTGACTATGGCTACACCTTC.

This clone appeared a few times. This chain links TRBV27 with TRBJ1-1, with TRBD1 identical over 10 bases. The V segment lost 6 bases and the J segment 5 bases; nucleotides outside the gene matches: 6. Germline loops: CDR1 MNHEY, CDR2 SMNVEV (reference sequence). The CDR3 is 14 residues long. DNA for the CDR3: TGTGCCAGCAGCTGGGACAGGGGTCGGACTGAAGCTTTCTTT. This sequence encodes CASSWDRGRTEAFF.

The CDR3 sequence: CASSPRVEETQYF. As DNA, the CDR3 is TGTGCCAGCAGCCCTCGGGTGGAAGAGACCCAGTACTTC. The chain is built from TRBV11-2 and TRBJ2-5; D remains unclear. Between the trimmed V and J ends, which lost 5 bases and 3 bases, there was a span of 10 bases. Germline lookup yields CDR1 SGHAT and CDR2 FQNNGV. This CDR3 is built from 13 residues.

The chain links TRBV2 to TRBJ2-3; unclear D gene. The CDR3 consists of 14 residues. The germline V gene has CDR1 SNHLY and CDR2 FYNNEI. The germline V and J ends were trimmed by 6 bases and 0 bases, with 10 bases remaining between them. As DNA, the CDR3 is TGTGCCAGCAGCCCCATGGGGAGCACAGATACGCAGTATTTT. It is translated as CASSPMGSTDTQYF.

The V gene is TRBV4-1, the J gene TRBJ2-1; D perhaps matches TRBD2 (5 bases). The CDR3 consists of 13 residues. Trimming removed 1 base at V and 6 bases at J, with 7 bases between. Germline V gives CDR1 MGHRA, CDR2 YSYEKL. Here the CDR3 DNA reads TGCGCCAGCAGCCAAGTCGCGGGCAATGAGCAGTTCTTC. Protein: CASSQVAGNEQFF.

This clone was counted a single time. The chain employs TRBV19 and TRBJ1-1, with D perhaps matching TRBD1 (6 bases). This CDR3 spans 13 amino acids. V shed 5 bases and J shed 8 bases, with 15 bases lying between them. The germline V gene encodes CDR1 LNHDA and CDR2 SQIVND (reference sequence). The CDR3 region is CASSPRKGQEAFF. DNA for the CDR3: TGTGCCAGTAGTCCCCGAAAAGGACAGGAAGCTTTCTTT.

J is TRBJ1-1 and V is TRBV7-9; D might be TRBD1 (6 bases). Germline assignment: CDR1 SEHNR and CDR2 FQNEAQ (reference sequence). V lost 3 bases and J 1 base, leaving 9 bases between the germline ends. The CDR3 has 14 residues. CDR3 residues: CASSLETGNTEAFF. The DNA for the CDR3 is TGTGCCAGCAGCTTGGAGACAGGGAACACTGAAGCTTTCTTT.

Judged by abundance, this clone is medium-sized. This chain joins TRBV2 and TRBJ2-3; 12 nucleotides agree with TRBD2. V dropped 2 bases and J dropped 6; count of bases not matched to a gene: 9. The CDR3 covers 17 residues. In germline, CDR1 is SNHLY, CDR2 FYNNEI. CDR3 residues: CASSESLRTSGKDTQYF. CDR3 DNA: TGTGCCAGCAGTGAATCACTCCGGACTAGCGGGAAGGATACGCAGTATTTT.

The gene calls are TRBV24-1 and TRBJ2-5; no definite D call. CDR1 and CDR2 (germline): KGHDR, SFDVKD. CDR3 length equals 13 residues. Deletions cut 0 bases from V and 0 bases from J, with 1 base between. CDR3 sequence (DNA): TGTGCCACCAGTGATTTGGACCAAGAGACCCAGTACTTC. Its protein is CATSDLDQETQYF.